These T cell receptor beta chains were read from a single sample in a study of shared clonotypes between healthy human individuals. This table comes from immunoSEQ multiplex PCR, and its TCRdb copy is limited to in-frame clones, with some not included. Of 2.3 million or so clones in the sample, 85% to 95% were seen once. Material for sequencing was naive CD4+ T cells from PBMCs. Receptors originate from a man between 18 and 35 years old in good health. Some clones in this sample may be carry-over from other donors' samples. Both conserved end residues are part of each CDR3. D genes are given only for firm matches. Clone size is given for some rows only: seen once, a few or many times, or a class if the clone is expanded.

CASSSGTSGASTDTQYF,TGTGCCAGCAGCTCGGGGACTAGCGGGGCTAGCACAGATACGCAGTATTTT,TRBJ2-3,once,TRBD2,TRBV11-3
CASSFLGQGRETQYF,TGTGCCAGCAGTTTTCTGGGACAGGGGAGAGAGACCCAGTACTTC,TRBJ2-5,.,TRBD1,TRBV27
CASSLGGWQREGNNEQFF,TGTGCCAGCAGCTTAGGGGGATGGCAGCGGGAGGGTAACAATGAGCAGTTCTTC,TRBJ2-1,.,TRBD2,TRBV7-8
CASSQLRADEKLFF,TGCGCCAGCAGCCAGCTGAGGGCCGACGAAAAACTGTTTTTT,TRBJ1-4,once,.,TRBV5-1
CASSTSSNEQFF,TGTGCCAGCAGCACCAGTTCCAATGAGCAGTTCTTC,TRBJ2-1,.,.,TRBV21-1
CASSLVQPGTGTQHF,TGTGCCAGCAGTTTAGTACAGCCAGGTACGGGGACCCAGCATTTT,TRBJ1-5,.,.,TRBV28
CASRDDYNYGYTF,TGTGCCAGCAGAGACGATTATAACTATGGCTACACCTTC,TRBJ1-2,.,.,TRBV6-6
CASSFVSGWGTEAFF,TGTGCCAGCAGCTTCGTGTCCGGGTGGGGCACTGAAGCTTTCTTT,TRBJ1-1,.,.,TRBV7-2
CASSQQGASLGEQYF,TGTGCCAGCAGTCAACAGGGGGCTAGTTTAGGCGAGCAGTACTTC,TRBJ2-7,.,TRBD1,TRBV6-5
CASSLGQDLQETQYF,TGTGCCAGCAGCTTAGGACAGGACCTTCAAGAGACCCAGTACTTC,TRBJ2-5,.,.,TRBV11-3
CASGLYREGPNEQYF,TGTGCCAGCGGGCTATACAGGGAAGGTCCGAACGAGCAGTACTTC,TRBJ2-7,once,.,TRBV27
CASSLVPGTDTGELFF,TGTGCCAGCAGCTTGGTGCCAGGGACGGACACCGGGGAGCTGTTTTTT,TRBJ2-2,once,.,TRBV5-6
CASSSPGLPQNNEQFF,TGTGCCAGCAGCTCGCCGGGACTCCCCCAGAACAATGAGCAGTTCTTC,TRBJ2-1,.,.,TRBV5-4